This T cell receptor beta chain originates from a study of T cells in tumors after PD-1 blockade. Study-wide results and limits: Blood contained about 42% of the tumor's TCR clonotypes.

Here immunoSEQ multiplex PCR was the method, and the copy in TCRdb shows in-frame clones only, minus some. The table includes approximately 3,800 clones, about 60% detected once. CDR1 and CDR2 from the germline V gene are SGHDT and YYEEEE. This CDR3 is built from 14 residues. V lost 5 bases and J lost 5, with 16 bases in between. Notes on this clone: Its antigen is as yet unknown. Since a much larger clone is just one base distant, this may be a read error. Other DNA variants within this sample encode the same CDR3.

The rearrangement links TRBV5-6 to TRBJ2-5; D perhaps matches TRBD2 (6 bases). The TCR sequence derives from a human donor with cutaneous squamous cell carcinoma. The sample here was tumor tissue, taken after anti-PD-1 treatment. The CDR3 spells CASSSRGGGETQYF. CDR3 nucleotides: TGTGCCAGCAGTTCTCGGGGAGGCGGCGAGACCCAGTACTTC.